This T cell receptor beta chain was captured by sequencing in a study of blood T cell repertoires in COVID-19. Background on the study: Samples representing acute and convalescent COVID-19 were sourced from the United States, Italy and Spain. Sample material is recorded as cDNA or gDNA derived from T cells, B-cell-depleted T cells, or PBMCs.

Sequencing used immunoSEQ multiplex PCR; TCRdb keeps in-frame clones, though not all of them. The table lists around 270,000 clones, approximately 90% of them singletons, with roughly 4% in the top ten. With 0 bases removed from V and 6 bases from J, the gap between germline ends came to 12 bases. Germline CDR1 reads MNHEY; CDR2 reads SVGAGI. This CDR3 has 15 amino acids. The clonotype was recovered from a man aged 60 to 69 who had recovered from COVID-19. Material: peripheral blood. This chain links TRBV6-5 with TRBJ1-5; D unclear. The CDR3 nucleotides read TGTGCCAGCAGTTACTCCCGACACTTAATTCAGCCCCAGCATTTT. Its translation is CASSYSRHLIQPQHF.